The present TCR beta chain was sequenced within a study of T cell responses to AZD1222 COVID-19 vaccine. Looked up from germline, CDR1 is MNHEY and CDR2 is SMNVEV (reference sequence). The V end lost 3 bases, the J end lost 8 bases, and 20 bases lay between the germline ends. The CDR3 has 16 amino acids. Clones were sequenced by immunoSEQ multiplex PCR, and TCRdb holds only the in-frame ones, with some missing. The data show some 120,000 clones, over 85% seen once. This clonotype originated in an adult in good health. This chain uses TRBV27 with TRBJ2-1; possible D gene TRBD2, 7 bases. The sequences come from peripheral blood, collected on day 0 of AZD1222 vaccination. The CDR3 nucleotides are TGTGCCAGCAGTTTGGTCAAGGTCGGAGGGGGGGATGAGCAGTTCTTC. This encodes CASSLVKVGGGDEQFF.